These 8 T cell receptor beta chains were sequenced from one sample in a study of blood T cells in healthy people across ages. Combining a sample-barcoded 5' primer with a J-beta primer mix, a second PCR ran for 7 to 11 cycles. TCRdb ran MiXCR on the 5' RACE reads and lists one entry per CDR3 protein. Of more than 800,000 distinct CDR3 sequences detected, less than 50% appear once; the ten largest clones hold about 20%. Sequenced input: blood. Receptors were obtained from a woman aged 55-69 years in good health.

This clonotype turned up a few times. This chain uses TRBV20-1 with TRBJ2-1; TRBD2 agrees at 8 bases. The germline CDR1 and CDR2 sequences are DFQATT and SNEGSKA (reference sequence). V lost 1 base and J lost 4; bases outside the gene matches: 6. The CDR3 consists of 15 residues. CDR3 residues: CSARAETSGYNEQFF. The DNA of the CDR3 is TGCAGTGCTAGAGCCGAAACTAGCGGTTACAATGAGCAGTTCTTC.

This chain joins TRBV19 and TRBJ2-1; 10 nucleotides agree with TRBD2. The DNA end favors TRBJ2-7, so the J call may be wrong. This CDR3 spans 14 amino acids. CDR1 is LNHDA, CDR2 SQIVND, per germline (reference sequence). CDR3 coding DNA: TGTGCCAGTAGAAGGACTAGCGGAGCCTACGAGCAGTACTTC. It encodes CASRRTSGAYEQYF.

J is TRBJ2-7 and V is TRBV7-2, with D possibly matching TRBD2 (6 bases). The last part of the DNA fits TRBJ2-5 better; the J call may be wrong. The CDR3 contains 14 residues. Germline CDR1 is SGHTA and CDR2 is FQGNSA. The CDR3 nucleotides read TGTGCCAGCAGCTTACGGGGGAGGTATGAGACCCAGTACTTC. It yields the protein CASSLRGRYETQYF.

The table lists this clonotype with a few counts. This chain uses TRBV3-1 with TRBJ2-5; D may be TRBD1 (6 bases). This CDR3 contains 16 residues. The V end was cut by 4 bases, the J end by 2 bases, with 17 bases between. Germline lookup yields CDR1 LGHDT and CDR2 YNNKEL (reference sequence). DNA for the CDR3: TGTGCCAGCAGCCGGAGAGCAGGGGCCGCTCAAGAGACCCAGTACTTC. Translation: CASSRRAGAAQETQYF.

This clonotype was seen a single time. The chain combines TRBV11-2 with TRBJ2-3, with a weak D call TRBD2 (6 bases). CDR3 length: 15 residues. V shed 4 bases and J shed 4 bases, with 15 bases lying between them. Germline values: CDR1 SGHAT, CDR2 FQNNGV. The chain's CDR3 is CASSYPARRADTQYF. Written as DNA, the CDR3 is TGTGCCAGCAGCTACCCGGCGAGGAGGGCAGATACGCAGTATTTT.

This clonotype was picked up a small number of times. The chain joins TRBV2 to TRBJ1-6, with 11 bases aligning to TRBD1. CDR1 and CDR2 from the germline V gene are SNHLY and FYNNEI. CDR3 length: 16 amino acids. J lost 8 bases, V lost 6 bases, and 9 bases had no gene match. DNA for the CDR3: TGTGCCAGCAGGGACAGGGGGCAACGCTGGGATTCACCCCTCCACTTT. Translation gives CASRDRGQRWDSPLHF.

In its sample, this clonotype was seen a few times. This sequence joins TRBV6-6 and TRBJ2-5, with D maybe TRBD2 (5 bases). This CDR3 has 14 amino acids. Germline V gene data show CDR1 as MNHNY and CDR2 as SVGAGI (reference sequence). Trimming shortened V by 2 bases and J by 6 bases, and 13 bases separated the two germline ends. CDR3 region: CASSYQTSSQTQYF. The CDR3 bases are TGTGCCAGCAGTTACCAAACTAGTTCCCAGACCCAGTACTTC.

This clonotype turned up a few times. The chain links TRBV6-5 to TRBJ2-7, with 12 nucleotides matching TRBD1. Germline CDR1 and CDR2: MNHEY and SVGAGI. The ends lost 0 bases at V and 7 bases at J; junction bases unmatched: 7. This CDR3 is 16 amino acids long. The CDR3 here is CASSYSRDRGRWEQYF. The CDR3 region has the DNA TGTGCCAGCAGTTACTCGCGGGACAGGGGGCGATGGGAGCAGTACTTC.